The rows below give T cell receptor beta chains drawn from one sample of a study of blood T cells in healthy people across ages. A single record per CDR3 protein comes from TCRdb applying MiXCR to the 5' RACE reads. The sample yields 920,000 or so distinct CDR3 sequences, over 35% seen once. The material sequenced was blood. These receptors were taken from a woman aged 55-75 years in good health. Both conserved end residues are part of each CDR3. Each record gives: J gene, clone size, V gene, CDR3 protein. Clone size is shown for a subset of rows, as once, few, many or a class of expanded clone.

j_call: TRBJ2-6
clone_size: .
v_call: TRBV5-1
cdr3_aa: CASSLYPGQGSGANVLTF

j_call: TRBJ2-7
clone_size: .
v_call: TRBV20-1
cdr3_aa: CSARDGSSGIVSSSYEQYF

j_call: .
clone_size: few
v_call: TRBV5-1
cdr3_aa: CASSLPREYEQYF

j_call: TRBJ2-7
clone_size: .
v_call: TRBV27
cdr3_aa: CASSFSGTGSYEQYF

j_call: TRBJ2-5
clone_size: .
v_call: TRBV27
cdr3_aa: CASSIWTSGQETQYF

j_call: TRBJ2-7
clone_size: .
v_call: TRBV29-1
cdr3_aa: CSVPSRTGGIYEQYF

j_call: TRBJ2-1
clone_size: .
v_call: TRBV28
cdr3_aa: CASGRTGGYNEQFF

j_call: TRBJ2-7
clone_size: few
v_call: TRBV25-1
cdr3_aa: CASSRTVYEQYF

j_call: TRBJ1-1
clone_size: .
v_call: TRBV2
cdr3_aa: CASSDRGLYTEAFF

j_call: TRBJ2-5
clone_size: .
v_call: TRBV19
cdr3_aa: CASSIVPRTSGEETQYF

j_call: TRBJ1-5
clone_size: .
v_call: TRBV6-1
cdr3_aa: CASSGQGARYQPQHF

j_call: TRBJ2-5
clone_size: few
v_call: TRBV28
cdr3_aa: CASSLSSGSSKTQYF

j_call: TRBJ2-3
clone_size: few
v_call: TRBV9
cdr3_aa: CASSVGSAAFTDTQYF

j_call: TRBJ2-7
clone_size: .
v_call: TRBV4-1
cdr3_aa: CASSPSVQGSYEQYF

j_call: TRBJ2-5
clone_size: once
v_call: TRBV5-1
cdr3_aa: CASSPRTASETQYF

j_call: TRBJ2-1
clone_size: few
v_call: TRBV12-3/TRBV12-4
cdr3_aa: CASSLIGGYNEQFF

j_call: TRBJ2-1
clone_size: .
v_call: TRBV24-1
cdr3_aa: CATSDFRQGRNEQFF

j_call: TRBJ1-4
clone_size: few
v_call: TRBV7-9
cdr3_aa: CASSWVAGDEKLFF

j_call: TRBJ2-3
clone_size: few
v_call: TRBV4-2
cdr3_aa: CASSQSRRDSTDTQYF

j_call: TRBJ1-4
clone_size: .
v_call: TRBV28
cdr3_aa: CASSQRATVSWDEKLFF

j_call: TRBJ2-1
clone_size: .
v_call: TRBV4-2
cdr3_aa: CASSQESGVPYNEQFF

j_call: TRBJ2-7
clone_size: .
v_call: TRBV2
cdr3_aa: CASRAMSGRGIEQYF

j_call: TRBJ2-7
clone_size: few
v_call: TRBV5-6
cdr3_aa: CASSFPGLAGSSYEQYF

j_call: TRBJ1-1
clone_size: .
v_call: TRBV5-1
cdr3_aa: CASSLGPRQTLNTEAFF

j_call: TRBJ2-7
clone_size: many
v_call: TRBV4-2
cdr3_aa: CASSQDSTYREQYF

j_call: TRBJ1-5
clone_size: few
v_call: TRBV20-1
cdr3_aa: CSARAQGGQPQHF

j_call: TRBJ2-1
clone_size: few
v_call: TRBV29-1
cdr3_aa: CSVVDGSSYNEQFF

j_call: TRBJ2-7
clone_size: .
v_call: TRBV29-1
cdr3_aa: CSVGGPQVSREQYF

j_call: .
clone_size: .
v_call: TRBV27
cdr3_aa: CASITRLAGPGEQYF

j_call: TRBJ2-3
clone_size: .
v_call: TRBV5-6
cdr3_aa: CASSFFSDRLDTQYF